A single sample gave rise to the 32 T cell receptor beta chains below, sequenced in a study of identical twins' blood T cells. One entry per CDR3 protein results from TCRdb running MiXCR on the 5' RACE reads. Among 350,000 to 450,000 distinct CDR3 sequences listed, 28% were seen once. Sequenced input: PBMCs. All receptors come from a woman aged 18 to 50 in good health.

This clonotype was observed at least ten times. This chain's CDR3 is CASSQDLQGNQPQHF. The CDR3 DNA reads as TGTGCCAGCAGCCAAGATCTACAGGGGAATCAGCCCCAGCATTTT. The gene calls are TRBV4-2 and TRBJ1-5; 7 bases line up with TRBD1. Germline V gives CDR1 LGHNA, CDR2 YNFKEQ. The CDR3 extends over 15 amino acids. V lost 0 bases, J lost 4 bases, and 3 bases stayed unmatched.

The genes are TRBV12-3 or TRBV12-4 and TRBJ2-3, with 8 bases aligning to TRBD1. The CDR3 spans 14 residues. The junction had 4 bases not matched to a gene; V was cut back by 3 bases and J by 5 bases. The CDR3 loop reads CASSLGDRRDTQYF. CDR3 coding DNA: TGTGCCAGCAGTTTGGGGGACAGGAGAGATACGCAGTATTTT.

This clonotype was observed once. The V call is TRBV3-1, the J call TRBJ1-2; D gene unclear. CDR3 size: 15 residues. V lost 0 bases to trimming and J lost 6 bases, with 14 bases between them. The germline gives CDR1 LGHDT, CDR2 YNNKEL (reference sequence). CDR3: CASSQDLLQRNGYTF. The CDR3 region has the DNA TGTGCCAGCAGCCAAGATCTCCTACAGCGGAATGGCTACACCTTC.

The chain combines TRBV5-1 with TRBJ1-2; possible D gene TRBD1, 6 bases. The V end was cut by 4 bases, the J end by 4 bases, with 14 bases between. CDR3 length equals 14 residues. In germline, CDR1 is SGHRS, CDR2 YFSETQ. The DNA for the CDR3 is TGCGCCAGCAGCCCAGTAACAGGGAGCTATGGCTACACCTTC. This sequence encodes CASSPVTGSYGYTF.

The V gene is TRBV25-1, the J gene TRBJ1-1; D call uncertain. In germline, CDR1 is MGHDK, CDR2 SYGVNS. This CDR3 comprises 12 residues. V lost 7 bases and J lost 3, with 9 bases in between. CDR3 DNA: TGTGCCAGCATATTCGGGGACACTGAAGCTTTCTTT. Translated, it gives CASIFGDTEAFF.

This CDR3 reads CASSFPDLNEQFF. The CDR3 region has the DNA TGTGCCAGCAGTTTTCCAGACCTAAATGAGCAGTTCTTC. V usage is TRBV12-3 or TRBV12-4 and J usage is TRBJ2-1, with unresolved D. Trimming removed 3 bases at V and 7 bases at J, with 10 bases between. The CDR3 extends over 13 amino acids.

This chain connects TRBV29-1 to TRBJ2-5; D call uncertain. Trimming cost V 4 bases and J 1 base, with 7 bases left between them. This CDR3 is 12 amino acids long. The germline V gene has CDR1 SQVTM and CDR2 ANQGSEA. This chain's CDR3 is CSVAGSQETQYF. The CDR3 region has the DNA TGCAGCGTTGCGGGTAGCCAAGAGACCCAGTACTTC.

This chain links TRBV20-1 with TRBJ1-1; TRBD1 matches 7 bases. After removal of 5 bases from V and 5 bases from J, the junction contained 14 bases not matched to a gene. Germline CDR1 and CDR2: DFQATT and SNEGSKA (reference sequence). This CDR3 has 15 amino acids. CDR3 in DNA: TGCAGTGCTCGGGTTAGAGCAGGGGGTAGGACTGAAGCTTTCTTT. This sequence encodes CSARVRAGGRTEAFF.

In its sample, this clonotype was seen a few times. The V call is TRBV11-2, the J call TRBJ2-7; D remains ambiguous. Germline assignment: CDR1 SGHAT and CDR2 FQNNGV. The CDR3 extends over 16 amino acids. V was pared by 7 bases and J by 0 bases, with 19 bases between. CDR3 in amino acids: CASTPGFVGSSYEQYF. In DNA form, the CDR3 reads TGTGCCAGCACTCCTGGGTTCGTGGGAAGCTCCTACGAGCAGTACTTC.

The CDR3 DNA sequence: TGCGCCAGCAGTCAATCGCCTTCAGGGACAGGGGGGCTTGAGGGCTACACCTTC. It encodes CASSQSPSGTGGLEGYTF. This rearrangement joins TRBV23-1 to TRBJ1-2; TRBD1 matches 11 bases. TRBV23-1 is recorded as an ORF, its role being uncertain. J was trimmed by 8 bases and V by 0 bases; bases with no gene match: 14. The length of the CDR3 is 18 residues.

This clonotype has only a few counts. This rearrangement joins TRBV29-1 to TRBJ2-1; D remains ambiguous. The V and J ends lost 6 bases and 13 bases respectively, with 19 bases between them. Germline V CDR1 and CDR2: SQVTM, ANQGSEA. CDR3 length equals 12 residues. CDR3 loop: CSVDLGGMLQFF. The CDR3 DNA is TGCAGCGTCGACTTGGGTGGGATGTTACAGTTCTTC.

In its sample, this clonotype was seen many times. This chain joins TRBV5-1 and TRBJ1-2; unclear D gene. V was cut by 0 bases and J by 6 bases, with 6 bases left in between. The CDR3 has 12 amino acids. Germline CDR1 SGHRS, CDR2 YFSETQ. The CDR3 here is CASSLAGHGYTF. The CDR3 DNA sequence: TGCGCCAGCAGCTTGGCTGGGCATGGCTACACCTTC.

This clonotype has just a few counts. This chain connects TRBV5-4 to TRBJ2-5; tentative D call: TRBD1 (5 bases). CDR3 length equals 14 residues. V was clipped by 3 bases and J by 2 bases, with 11 bases between them. Germline V gives CDR1 SGHNT, CDR2 YYREEE (reference sequence). CDR3 in DNA: TGTGCCAGCAGCTGGACGGACACGCAAGAGACCCAGTACTTC. Translation: CASSWTDTQETQYF.

The V call is TRBV6-2 or TRBV6-3, the J call TRBJ2-6; a weak D match, TRBD1 (7 bases). Trimming removed 6 bases from V and 13 bases from J, with 13 bases in between. This CDR3 comprises 12 residues. Germline V gene lookup returns CDR1 MNHEY and CDR2 SVGEGT. The CDR3 nucleotides read TGTGCCAGCAGCCCTCAGGGGGGAGTCCTGACTTTC. This gives the protein CASSPQGGVLTF.

This clonotype was picked up one time. The chain joins TRBV29-1 to TRBJ1-1; possibly TRBD1 for D (5 bases). V was shortened by 4 bases and J by 2 bases, with 20 bases between the two germline ends. Germline lookup yields CDR1 SQVTM and CDR2 ANQGSEA. The CDR3 sequence is 16 residues long. Here the CDR3 reads CSVVGRGEGRNTEAFF. For the CDR3, the DNA is TGCAGCGTTGTGGGTCGGGGGGAAGGGAGAAACACTGAAGCTTTCTTT.

This clonotype was seen a few times. The rearrangement joins TRBV12-3 or TRBV12-4 to TRBJ1-1; 8 nucleotides agree with TRBD1. The CDR3 length is 14 residues. Trimming removed 5 bases from V and 2 bases from J; junction bases left unmatched: 4. The CDR3 DNA sequence: TGTGCCAGCAGTACCCCAGGGGGCAACACTGAAGCTTTCTTT. Translating gives CASSTPGGNTEAFF.

This clonotype has a single count. The chain couples TRBV18 to TRBJ1-6; D gene ambiguous. Germline V gene lookup returns CDR1 KGHSH and CDR2 LQKENI. The CDR3 is made up of 13 amino acids. V lost 6 bases and J lost 8, with 11 bases in between. CDR3 sequence (DNA): TGTGCCAGCTCGGGCGGGATTGATTCACCCCTCCACTTT. The encoded protein is CASSGGIDSPLHF.

The table lists this clonotype with a few counts. This chain links TRBV10-3 with TRBJ1-3; no reliable D call. The CDR3 is made up of 14 amino acids. V lost 6 bases and J lost 0, with 9 bases in between. Germline CDR1 ENHRY, CDR2 SYGVKD. The CDR3 nucleotides read TGTGCCATCAGGCAGGCCTCCTCTGGAAACACCATATATTTT. As protein: CAIRQASSGNTIYF.

This clonotype was seen ten or more times. V and J are TRBV11-2 and TRBJ2-2; tentatively, D is TRBD2 (5 bases). The germline gives CDR1 SGHAT, CDR2 FQNNGV. The CDR3 contains 16 residues. V was shortened by 4 bases and J by 0 bases, with 12 bases between the two germline ends. The CDR3 region has the DNA TGTGCCAGCAGCTCTCCCCGACTAACGAACACCGGGGAGCTGTTTTTT. It yields the protein CASSSPRLTNTGELFF.

The gene calls are TRBV30 and TRBJ2-3, with D tentatively TRBD1 or TRBD2 (5 bases each). Germline-derived CDR1 and CDR2 are GTSNPN and SVGIG (reference sequence). The CDR3 consists of 11 residues. V was trimmed by 8 bases and J by 8 bases, leaving 14 bases between them. In DNA, the CDR3 is TGTGCCCGGGGCTTACTGGGTACGCAGTATTTT. This translates into CARGLLGTQYF. Full variable domain (outside the CDR3, taken from reference TRBV30 and TRBJ2-3): SQTIHQWPATLVQPVGSPLSLECTVEGTSNPNLYWYRQAAGRGLQLLFYSVGIGQISSEVPQNLSASRPQDRQFILSSKKLLLSDSGFYLCARGLLGTQYFGPGTRLTVL.

The chain has TRBV5-1 and TRBJ2-7; 8 bases map to TRBD1. Germline lookup yields CDR1 SGHRS and CDR2 YFSETQ. V lost 5 bases to trimming and J lost 6 bases; unmatched junction nucleotides: 7. This CDR3 spans 13 amino acids. As DNA, the CDR3 is TGCGCCAGCAGACTGGACAGGGCAGGCGAGCAGTACTTC. This sequence encodes CASRLDRAGEQYF.

This clonotype occurred once. Written as DNA, the CDR3 is TGTGCCAGCACCCGATGGACTAGCGGGGGCCAGGGAGATACGCAGTATTTT. Translating it yields CASTRWTSGGQGDTQYF. V gene TRBV12-3 or TRBV12-4 combines with J gene TRBJ2-3; 13 bases are shared with TRBD2. The CDR3 runs 17 residues. After removal of 7 bases from V and 5 bases from J, the junction contained 12 bases not matched to a gene.

Points on this clonotype: The junction departs from the called germline gene at one end, perhaps through a read error. The CDR3 region is CGARLARNVNNEQLF. The CDR3 nucleotides are TGCGGTGCTAGACTAGCCCGAAACGTCAACAATGAGCAGCTCTTC. V is TRBV20-1 and J is TRBJ2-1, with TRBD2 identical over 7 bases. The CDR3 totals 15 residues. The germline V gene has CDR1 DFQATT and CDR2 SNEGSKA (reference sequence).

Only a few counts were recorded for this clonotype. The rearrangement joins TRBV27 to TRBJ1-1; the match to TRBD1 covers 7 bases. J lost 2 bases, V lost 5 bases, and 8 bases had no gene match. The CDR3 is made up of 15 amino acids. Per germline, CDR1 MNHEY and CDR2 SMNVEV (reference sequence). The CDR3 sequence is CASSRLNRGNTEAFF. The CDR3 bases are TGTGCCAGCAGTCGATTGAACAGGGGAAACACTGAAGCTTTCTTT.

This clonotype was observed a few times. This chain joins TRBV29-1 and TRBJ1-1; no clear D. The CDR3 is 13 residues long. V dropped 4 bases and J dropped 3 bases, with 12 bases sitting between them. From germline, CDR1 is SQVTM and CDR2 ANQGSEA. For the CDR3, the DNA is TGCAGCGTTGCTGATGGGGTCGACACTGAAGCTTTCTTT. Amino acid sequence: CSVADGVDTEAFF.

V and J are TRBV7-9 and TRBJ1-1; D not resolved. This CDR3 has 15 amino acids. Germline CDR1 SEHNR, CDR2 FQNEAQ (reference sequence). V lost 7 bases and J lost 1, with 16 bases in between. The CDR3 sequence: CASTAPDFKNTEAFF. The CDR3 bases are TGTGCCAGCACCGCCCCCGATTTCAAGAACACTGAAGCTTTCTTT.

The chain is built from TRBV20-1 and TRBJ1-2; 9 nucleotides agree with TRBD1. Per the germline V gene, CDR1 is DFQATT and CDR2 is SNEGSKA (reference sequence). V lost 5 bases and J lost 6; bases outside the gene matches: 7. The CDR3 runs to 13 residues. CDR3 DNA sequence: TGCAGTGCTCCAATACAGGGGGCAAATGGCTACACCTTC. It is translated as CSAPIQGANGYTF.

The chain recombines TRBV29-1 with TRBJ2-4, with a weak D call TRBD2 (5 bases). The V gene lost 4 bases and the J gene lost 6 bases, with 10 bases spanning the gap. This CDR3 is 12 amino acids long. Germline-derived CDR1 and CDR2 are SQVTM and ANQGSEA. CDR3 region: CSVGSEGNIQYF. CDR3 sequence (DNA): TGCAGCGTTGGTTCCGAGGGAAACATTCAGTACTTC.

The sample holds a few counts of this clonotype. The gene calls are TRBV14 and TRBJ2-1, with D perhaps matching TRBD2 (5 bases). The CDR3 runs 15 residues. Germline V gene sequence: CDR1 SGHDN, CDR2 FVKESK. Trimming stripped 2 bases from V and 2 bases from J, with 10 bases between. The CDR3 here is CASSQLAGPYNEQFF. CDR3 in DNA: TGTGCCAGCAGCCAACTGGCGGGTCCCTACAATGAGCAGTTCTTC.

The rearrangement links TRBV6-2 or TRBV6-3 to TRBJ2-3, with D possibly being TRBD1 (5 bases). CDR1 and CDR2 from the germline V gene are MNHEY and SVGEGT. V was cut by 2 bases and J by 5 bases, with 8 bases left in between. This CDR3 has 13 residues. CDR3: CASSYRGQDTQYF. CDR3 in DNA: TGTGCCAGCAGTTACAGGGGTCAAGATACGCAGTATTTT.

The table lists this clonotype with a few counts. CDR3 residues: CASSLGRVGNEQFF. CDR3 sequence (DNA): TGCGCCAGCAGCTTGGGCAGGGTTGGCAATGAGCAGTTCTTC. V and J are TRBV5-1 and TRBJ2-1, with D perhaps matching TRBD1 (5 bases). The germline V and J ends were trimmed by 0 bases and 6 bases, with 10 bases remaining between them. The CDR3 totals 14 residues. The germline V gene encodes CDR1 SGHRS and CDR2 YFSETQ.

The genes are TRBV7-2 and TRBJ2-4, with D unresolved. Germline V CDR1 and CDR2: SGHTA, FQGNSA. The CDR3 spans 13 residues. The germline V and J ends were trimmed by 3 bases and 5 bases, with 8 bases remaining between them. The chain's CDR3 is CASSFYGQNIQYF. DNA of the CDR3: TGTGCCAGCAGCTTTTACGGCCAAAACATTCAGTACTTC.